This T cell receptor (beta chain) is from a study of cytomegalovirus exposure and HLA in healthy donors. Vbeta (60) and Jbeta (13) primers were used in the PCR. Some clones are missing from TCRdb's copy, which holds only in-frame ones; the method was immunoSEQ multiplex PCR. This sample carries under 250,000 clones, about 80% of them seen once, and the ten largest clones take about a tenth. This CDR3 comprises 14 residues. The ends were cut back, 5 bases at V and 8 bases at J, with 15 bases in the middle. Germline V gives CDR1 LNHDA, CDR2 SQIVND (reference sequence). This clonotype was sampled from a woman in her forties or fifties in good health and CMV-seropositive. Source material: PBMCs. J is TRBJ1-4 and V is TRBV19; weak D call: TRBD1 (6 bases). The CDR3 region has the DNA TGTGCCAGTAGTCCTTCAGGGGTATGGGAAAAACTGTTTTTT. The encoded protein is CASSPSGVWEKLFF.